This T cell receptor beta chain was found in a study of T cells in Graves' hyperthyroidism and ophthalmopathy. The study's findings and limits: Onset of ophthalmopathy came a median 6.5 months after the model predicted it. Researchers report that a 13 V-J model separated ophthalmopathy from stable hyperthyroidism.

Germline V CDR1 and CDR2: MRHNA, SNTAGT. Trimming took 2 bases from V and 9 from J, leaving 8 bases between them. The CDR3 runs 13 residues. As concerns this clonotype: Its antigen remains unidentified.

Hyperthyroidism of Graves' type that showed no ophthalmopathy progression within 18 months was stable. Researchers took RNA transcripts and amplified the TCR beta CDR3 regions from them. RT-PCR in the first round (using the HTBI primer set) targeted the TCR CDR3. Using its own MiXCR run on the multiplex PCR reads, TCRdb lists one record per CDR3 protein. Of around 350,000 distinct CDR3 sequences in the sample, about 19% are singletons; the top ten hold roughly 3.5%. This TCR was recovered from a woman under 30 with Graves' hyperthyroidism. The V gene is TRBV6-4, the J gene TRBJ1-6, with D uncertain. Sample: blood. CDR3 sequence reads: CASSDGESSPLHF. CDR3 bases: TGTGCCAGCAGTGACGGGGAGAGTTCACCCCTCCACTTT.